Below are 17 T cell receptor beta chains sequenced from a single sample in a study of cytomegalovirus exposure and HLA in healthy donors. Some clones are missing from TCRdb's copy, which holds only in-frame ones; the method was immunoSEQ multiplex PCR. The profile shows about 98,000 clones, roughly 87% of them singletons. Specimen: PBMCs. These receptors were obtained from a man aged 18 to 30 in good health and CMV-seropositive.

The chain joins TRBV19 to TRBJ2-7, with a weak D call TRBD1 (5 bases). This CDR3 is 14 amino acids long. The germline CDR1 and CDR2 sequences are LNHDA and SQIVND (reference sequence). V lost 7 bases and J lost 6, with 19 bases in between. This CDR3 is CASTPRTDSGEQYF. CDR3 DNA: TGTGCCAGTACCCCCCGTACTGACAGTGGCGAGCAGTACTTC.

In nucleotides, the CDR3 is TGTGCCAGCAGTGAACAGGCCACCGGGGAGCTGTTTTTT. It encodes CASSEQATGELFF. The V gene is TRBV6-4, the J gene TRBJ2-2, with a weak D call TRBD1 (5 bases). Between the trimmed V and J ends, which lost 3 bases and 4 bases, there was a span of 6 bases. CDR1 is MRHNA, CDR2 SNTAGT, per germline. The CDR3 is 13 amino acids.

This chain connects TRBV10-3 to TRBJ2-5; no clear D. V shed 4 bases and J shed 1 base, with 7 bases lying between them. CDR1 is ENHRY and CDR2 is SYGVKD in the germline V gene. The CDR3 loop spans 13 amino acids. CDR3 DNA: TGTGCCATCAGTGGCCAGGCCCAAGAGACCCAGTACTTC. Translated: CAISGQAQETQYF.

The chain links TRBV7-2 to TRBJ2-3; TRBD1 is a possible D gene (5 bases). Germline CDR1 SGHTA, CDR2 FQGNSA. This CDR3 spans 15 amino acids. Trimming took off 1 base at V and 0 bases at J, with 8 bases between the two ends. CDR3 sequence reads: CASSLDGASTDTQYF. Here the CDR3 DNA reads TGTGCCAGCAGCTTAGATGGGGCTAGCACAGATACGCAGTATTTT.

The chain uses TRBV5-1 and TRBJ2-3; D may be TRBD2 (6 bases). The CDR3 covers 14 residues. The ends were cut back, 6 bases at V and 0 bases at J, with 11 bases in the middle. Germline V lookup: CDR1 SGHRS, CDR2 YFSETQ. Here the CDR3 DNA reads TGCGCCAGCAAGGTTGGGGGGAGCACAGATACGCAGTATTTT. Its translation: CASKVGGSTDTQYF.

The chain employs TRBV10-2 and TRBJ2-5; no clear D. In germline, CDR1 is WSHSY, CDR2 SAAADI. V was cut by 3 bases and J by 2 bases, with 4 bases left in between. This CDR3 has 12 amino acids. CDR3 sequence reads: CASSEQQETQYF. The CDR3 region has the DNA TGCGCCAGCAGTGAACAACAAGAGACCCAGTACTTC.

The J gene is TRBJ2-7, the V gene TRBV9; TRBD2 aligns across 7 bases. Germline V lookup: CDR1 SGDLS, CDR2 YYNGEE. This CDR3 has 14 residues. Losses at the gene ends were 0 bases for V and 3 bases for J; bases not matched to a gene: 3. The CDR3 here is CASSVGSSGYEQYF. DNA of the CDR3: TGTGCCAGCAGCGTAGGGTCTAGCGGCTACGAGCAGTACTTC.

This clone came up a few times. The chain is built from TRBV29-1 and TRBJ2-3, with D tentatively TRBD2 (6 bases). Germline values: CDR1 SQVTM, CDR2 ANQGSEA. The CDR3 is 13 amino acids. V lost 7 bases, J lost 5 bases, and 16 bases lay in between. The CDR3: CSGNPGGVDTQYF. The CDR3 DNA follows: TGCAGCGGGAACCCTGGCGGGGTAGATACGCAGTATTTT.

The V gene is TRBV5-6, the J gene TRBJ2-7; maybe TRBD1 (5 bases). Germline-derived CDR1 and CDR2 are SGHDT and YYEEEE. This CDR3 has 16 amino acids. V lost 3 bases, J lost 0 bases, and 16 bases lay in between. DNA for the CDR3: TGTGCCAGCAGCTATCTAGGAGCAGGACACTCCTACGAGCAGTACTTC. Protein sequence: CASSYLGAGHSYEQYF.

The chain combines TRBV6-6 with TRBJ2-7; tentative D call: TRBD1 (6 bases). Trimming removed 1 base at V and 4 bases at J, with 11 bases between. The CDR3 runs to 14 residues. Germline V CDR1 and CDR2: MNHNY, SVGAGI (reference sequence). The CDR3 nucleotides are TGTGCCAGCAGTTACTTGGGGGCGAATTACGAGCAGTACTTC. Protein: CASSYLGANYEQYF.

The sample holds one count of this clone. The CDR3 region has the DNA TGTGCCAGCAGCGTGTTTAACTACGAGCAGTACTTC. It codes for CASSVFNYEQYF. The V gene is TRBV11-3, the J gene TRBJ2-7; D is uncertain. The CDR3 length is 12 residues. Germline lookup yields CDR1 SGHNT and CDR2 YENEEA. V lost 5 bases and J lost 3, with 8 bases in between.

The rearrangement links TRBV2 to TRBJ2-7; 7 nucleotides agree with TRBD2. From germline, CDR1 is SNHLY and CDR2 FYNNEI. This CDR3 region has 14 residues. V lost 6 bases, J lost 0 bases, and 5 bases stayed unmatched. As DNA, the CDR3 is TGTGCCAGCAGACCCCGGGACTACTCCTACGAGCAGTACTTC. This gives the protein CASRPRDYSYEQYF.

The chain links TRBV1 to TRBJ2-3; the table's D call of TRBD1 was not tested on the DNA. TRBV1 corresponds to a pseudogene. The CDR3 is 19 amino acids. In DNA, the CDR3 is TGCACCAGCAGCCAAGAAAGTTTGGACAACCCGATATTCACAGATACGCAGTATTTT. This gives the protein CTSSQESLDNPIFTDTQYF.

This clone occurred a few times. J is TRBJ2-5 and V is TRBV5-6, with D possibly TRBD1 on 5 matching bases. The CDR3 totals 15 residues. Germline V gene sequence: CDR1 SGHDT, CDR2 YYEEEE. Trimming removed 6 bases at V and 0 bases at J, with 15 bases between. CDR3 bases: TGTGCCAGCACCGCGGACACAAAGTACCAAGAGACCCAGTACTTC. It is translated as CASTADTKYQETQYF. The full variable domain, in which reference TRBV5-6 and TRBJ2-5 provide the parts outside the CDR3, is DAGVTQSPTHLIKTRGQQVTLRCSPKSGHDTVSWYQQALGQGPQFIFQYYEEEERQRGNFPDRFSGHQFPNYSSELNVNALLLGDSALYLCASTADTKYQETQYFGPGTRLLVL.

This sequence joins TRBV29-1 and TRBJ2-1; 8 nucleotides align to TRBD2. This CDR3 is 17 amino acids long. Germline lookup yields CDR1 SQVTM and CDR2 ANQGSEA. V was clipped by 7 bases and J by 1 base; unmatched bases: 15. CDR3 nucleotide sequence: TGCAGCGGGGGTCCAGCGGGAGTTCTTAAGTCCTACAATGAGCAGTTCTTC. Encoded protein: CSGGPAGVLKSYNEQFF.

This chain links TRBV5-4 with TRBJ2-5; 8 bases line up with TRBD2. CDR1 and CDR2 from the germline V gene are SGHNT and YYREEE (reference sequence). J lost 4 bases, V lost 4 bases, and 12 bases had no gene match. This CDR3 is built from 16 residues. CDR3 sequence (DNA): TGTGCCAGCAGCCACGACGGGGGGGCAGGAGGAGAGACCCAGTACTTC. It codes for CASSHDGGAGGETQYF.

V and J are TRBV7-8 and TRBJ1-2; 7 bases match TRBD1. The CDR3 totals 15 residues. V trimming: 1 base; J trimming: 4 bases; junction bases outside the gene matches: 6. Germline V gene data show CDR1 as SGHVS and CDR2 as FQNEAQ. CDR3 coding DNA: TGTGCCAGCAGCTTAGACAGGGGCAGAGGCTATGGCTACACCTTC. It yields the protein CASSLDRGRGYGYTF.